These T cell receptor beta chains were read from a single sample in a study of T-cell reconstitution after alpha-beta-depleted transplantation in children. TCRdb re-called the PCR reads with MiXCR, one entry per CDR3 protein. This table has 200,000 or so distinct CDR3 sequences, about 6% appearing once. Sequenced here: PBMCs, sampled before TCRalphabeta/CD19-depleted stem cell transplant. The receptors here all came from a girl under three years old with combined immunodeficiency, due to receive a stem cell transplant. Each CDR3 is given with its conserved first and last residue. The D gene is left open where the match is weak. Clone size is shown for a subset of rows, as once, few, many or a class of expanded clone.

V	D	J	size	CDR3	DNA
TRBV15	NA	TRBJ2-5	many	CATSWGGLWETQYF	TGTGCCACCAGCTGGGGCGGGCTTTGGGAGACCCAGTACTTC
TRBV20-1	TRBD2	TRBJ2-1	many	CSARGLAGASYNEQFF	TGCAGTGCTAGGGGACTAGCGGGGGCCTCCTACAATGAGCAGTTCTTC
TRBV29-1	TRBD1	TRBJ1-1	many	CSVERQGDRAFF	TGCAGCGTTGAAAGACAGGGTGATCGAGCTTTCTTT
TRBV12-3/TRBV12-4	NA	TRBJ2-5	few	CASSALATGMAQYF	TGTGCCAGCAGCGCCCTGGCGACAGGAATGGCCCAGTACTTC
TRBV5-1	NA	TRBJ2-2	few	CASSFSSGGELFF	TGCGCCAGCAGCTTCTCAAGCGGCGGGGAGCTGTTTTTT
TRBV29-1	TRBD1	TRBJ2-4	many	CSAPTGTGINLAKNIQYF	TGCAGCGCCCCGACCGGGACAGGGATTAATCTAGCCAAAAACATTCAGTACTTC
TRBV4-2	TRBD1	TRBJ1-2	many	CASSQQGDYGYTF	TGTGCCAGCAGCCAACAGGGGGACTATGGCTACACCTTC
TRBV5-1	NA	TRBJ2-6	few	CASSFGRTSGANVLTF	TGCGCCAGCAGCTTTGGACGGACATCTGGGGCCAACGTCCTGACTTTC
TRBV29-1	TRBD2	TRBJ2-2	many	CSVEGGQNTGELFF	TGCAGCGTTGAGGGAGGGCAGAACACCGGGGAGCTGTTTTTT
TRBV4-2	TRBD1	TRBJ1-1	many	CASSQEATGGNTEAFF	TGTGCCAGCAGCCAAGAAGCGACAGGGGGTAACACTGAAGCTTTCTTT
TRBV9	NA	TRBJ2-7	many	CASSGGSLYEQYF	TGTGCCAGCAGCGGGGGCAGCCTCTACGAGCAGTACTTC
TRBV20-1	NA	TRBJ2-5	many	CSASRAETQYF	TGCAGTGCTAGCAGGGCGGAGACCCAGTACTTC
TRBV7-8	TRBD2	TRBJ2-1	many	CASSLGRLAGNNEQFF	TGTGCCAGCAGCTTAGGCAGGCTAGCGGGAAACAATGAGCAGTTCTTC
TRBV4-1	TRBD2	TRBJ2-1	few	CASSQRLAGGYNEQFF	TGCGCCAGCAGCCAACGACTAGCGGGGGGATACAATGAGCAGTTCTTC
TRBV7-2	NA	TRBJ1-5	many	CASSLNNREPQHF	TGTGCCAGCAGCTTAAATAATCGGGAGCCCCAGCATTTT
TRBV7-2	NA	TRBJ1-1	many	CASSLAIGPTEAFF	TGTGCCAGCAGCTTAGCGATAGGGCCCACTGAAGCTTTCTTT
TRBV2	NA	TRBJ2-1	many	CARLDTTSNRDEQFF	TGTGCCAGACTTGACACCACGTCGAATAGAGATGAGCAGTTCTTC
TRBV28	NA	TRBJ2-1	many	CASSLLPSSYNEQFF	TGTGCCAGCAGTTTGCTTCCTAGCTCCTACAATGAGCAGTTCTTC
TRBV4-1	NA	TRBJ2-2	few	CASSQVGATGELFF	TGCGCCAGCAGCCAAGTCGGGGCGACCGGGGAGCTGTTTTTT
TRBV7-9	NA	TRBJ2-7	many	CASSPDTLDRIYEQYF	TGTGCCAGCAGCCCAGACACCTTAGACAGGATCTACGAGCAGTACTTC
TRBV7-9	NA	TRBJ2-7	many	CASSSEYEQYF	TGTGCCAGCAGTTCTGAATACGAGCAGTACTTC
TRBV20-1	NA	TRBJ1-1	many	CSARDPLFTEAFF	TGCAGTGCTAGAGACCCACTCTTTACTGAAGCTTTCTTT
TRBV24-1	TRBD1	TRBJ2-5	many	CATSAITGGDETQYF	TGTGCCACCAGTGCAATAACAGGGGGCGACGAGACCCAGTACTTC
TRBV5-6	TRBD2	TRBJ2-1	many	CASSLELGLAYDEQFF	TGTGCCAGCAGCTTGGAGTTGGGACTAGCGTACGATGAGCAGTTCTTC
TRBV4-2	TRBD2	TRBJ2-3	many	CASSQGLAGVGTDTQYF	TGTGCCAGCAGCCAAGGTTTAGCGGGGGTGGGGACAGATACGCAGTATTTT
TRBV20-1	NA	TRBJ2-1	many	CSARAWGDNEQFF	TGCAGTGCTAGAGCTTGGGGGGACAATGAGCAGTTCTTC
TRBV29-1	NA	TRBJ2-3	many	CSVPRGDFTDTQYF	TGCAGCGTTCCGAGGGGGGATTTCACAGATACGCAGTATTTT
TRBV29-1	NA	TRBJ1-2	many	CSVDRVIEANYGYTF	TGCAGCGTTGACAGGGTGATTGAGGCTAACTATGGCTACACCTTC
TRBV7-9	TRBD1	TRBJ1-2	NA	CASSSAGTGYGYTF	TGTGCCAGCAGCTCTGCCGGGACAGGCTATGGCTACACCTTC
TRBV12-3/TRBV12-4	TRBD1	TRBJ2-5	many	CASSPIGTGRRQETQYF	TGTGCCAGCAGCCCGATTGGGACAGGGAGGCGGCAAGAGACCCAGTACTTC
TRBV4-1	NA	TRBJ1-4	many	CASSQGALNEKLFF	TGCGCCAGCAGCCAGGGGGCGTTAAATGAAAAACTGTTTTTT
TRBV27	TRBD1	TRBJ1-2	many	CASSFNRGDRGYTF	TGTGCCAGCAGTTTCAACAGGGGTGATAGGGGCTACACCTTC
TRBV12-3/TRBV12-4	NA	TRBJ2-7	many	CASSWGRAYEQYF	TGTGCCAGCAGTTGGGGGCGAGCCTACGAGCAGTACTTC
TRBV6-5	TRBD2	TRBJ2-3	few	CASSYSGGSLTDTQYF	TGTGCCAGCAGTTACTCGGGCGGGAGCCTCACAGATACGCAGTATTTT
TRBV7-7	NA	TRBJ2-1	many	CASSQGPGVEQFF	TGTGCCAGCAGCCAGGGCCCAGGGGTTGAGCAGTTCTTC
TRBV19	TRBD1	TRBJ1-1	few	CASKGTENTEAFF	TGTGCCAGTAAAGGGACAGAGAACACTGAAGCTTTCTTT
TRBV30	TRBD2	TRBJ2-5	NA	CAWRVGGQETQYF	TGTGCCTGGAGGGTGGGGGGGCAAGAGACCCAGTACTTC
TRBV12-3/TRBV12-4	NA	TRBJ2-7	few	CASSWGQTRRSYEQYF	TGTGCCAGCAGTTGGGGGCAGACAAGGAGGTCCTACGAGCAGTACTTC
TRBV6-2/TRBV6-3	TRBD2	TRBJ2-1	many	CASRELAGGPRNEQFF	TGTGCCAGCAGGGAACTAGCGGGGGGGCCCCGTAATGAGCAGTTCTTC
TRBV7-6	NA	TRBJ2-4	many	CASSLGSGTAKNIQYF	TGTGCCAGCAGCTTAGGTTCAGGGACAGCCAAAAACATTCAGTACTTC
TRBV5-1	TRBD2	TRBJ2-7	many	CASSLGTGTITYEQYF	TGCGCCAGCAGCTTGGGGACCGGGACTATCACCTACGAGCAGTACTTC
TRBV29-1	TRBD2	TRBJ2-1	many	CSAFLLLAGGLPEQFF	TGCAGCGCCTTTTTGCTCCTAGCGGGGGGGCTCCCTGAGCAGTTCTTC
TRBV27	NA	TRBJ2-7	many	CASSYRFTYEQYF	TGTGCCAGCAGTTACAGGTTTACCTACGAGCAGTACTTC
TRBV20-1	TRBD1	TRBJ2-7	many	CSARDRRGSSYEQYF	TGCAGTGCTAGAGATCGCAGGGGGAGCTCCTACGAGCAGTACTTC
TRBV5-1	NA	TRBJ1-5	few	CASSLDAGGIQHF	TGCGCCAGCAGCTTGGATGCGGGGGGCATACAGCATTTT